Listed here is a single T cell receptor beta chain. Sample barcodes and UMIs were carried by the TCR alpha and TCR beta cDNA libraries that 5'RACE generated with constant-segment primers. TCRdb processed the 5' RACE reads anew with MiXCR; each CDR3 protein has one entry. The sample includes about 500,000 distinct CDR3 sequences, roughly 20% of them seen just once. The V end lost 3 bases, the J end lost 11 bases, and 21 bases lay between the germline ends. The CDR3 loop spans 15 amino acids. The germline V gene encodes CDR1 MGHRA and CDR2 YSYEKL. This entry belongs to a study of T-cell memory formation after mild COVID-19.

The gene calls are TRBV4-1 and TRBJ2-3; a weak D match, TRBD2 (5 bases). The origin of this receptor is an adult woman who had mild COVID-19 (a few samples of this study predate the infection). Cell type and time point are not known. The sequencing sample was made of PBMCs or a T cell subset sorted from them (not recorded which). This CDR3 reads CASSHVEGPAEMQYF. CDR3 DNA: TGCGCCAGCAGCCACGTCGAGGGCCCAGCGGAAATGCAGTATTTT.